Following are 24 T cell receptor beta chains from one sample sequenced in a study of immune cell composition in non-small cell lung cancer. This table comes from immunoSEQ multiplex PCR, and its TCRdb copy is limited to in-frame clones, with some not included. Here the sample spans around 6,000 clones, 78% being singletons. Sequences were obtained from lung tumor tissue. The receptors come from a human donor with non-small cell lung cancer.

The rearrangement uses TRBV7-2 and TRBJ1-2, with 10 positions matching TRBD1. There are 18 residues in the CDR3. V shed 0 bases and J 7 bases; nucleotides not matched to a gene: 14. Germline CDR1 reads SGHTA; CDR2 reads FQGNSA. This CDR3 is CASSLARDRGHLASGYTF. The CDR3 DNA reads as TGTGCCAGCAGCTTAGCGCGAGACAGGGGGCATTTGGCCAGTGGCTACACCTTC.

V usage is TRBV5-6 and J usage is TRBJ2-3, with 7 bases matching TRBD1. V was pared by 4 bases and J by 2 bases, with 10 bases of the junction left unmatched. This CDR3 is 16 amino acids long. Germline lookup yields CDR1 SGHDT and CDR2 YYEEEE. CDR3 region: CASSPGGSAATDTQYF. The CDR3 coding sequence is TGTGCCAGCAGCCCAGGGGGTAGCGCCGCCACAGATACGCAGTATTTT.

The J gene is TRBJ2-7, the V gene TRBV6-1; D is undetermined. Germline V gene sequence: CDR1 MNHNS, CDR2 SASEGT. V was pared by 6 bases and J by 2 bases, with 5 bases between. The CDR3 length is 11 residues. This CDR3 is CASSFAYEQYF. CDR3 sequence (DNA): TGTGCCAGCAGCTTCGCCTACGAGCAGTACTTC.

This CDR3 reads CASSRRDSPNYGYTF. CDR3 sequence (DNA): TGTGCCAGCAGCCGCCGGGACAGCCCTAACTATGGCTACACCTTC. The chain is built from TRBV7-9 and TRBJ1-2; 7 bases are a match to TRBD1. From germline, CDR1 is SEHNR and CDR2 FQNEAQ (reference sequence). Losses at the gene ends were 5 bases for V and 0 bases for J; bases not matched to a gene: 6. The CDR3 has 15 residues.

The rearrangement uses TRBV11-2 and TRBJ2-4; 9 bases are a match to TRBD2. Looked up from germline, CDR1 is SGHAT and CDR2 is FQNNGV. The V gene end was trimmed by 3 bases and the J gene end by 1 base; junction bases not matched to a gene: 4. This CDR3 has 16 residues. DNA for the CDR3: TGTGCCAGCAGCTTTGGAGGACTAGCGGCCAAAAACATTCAGTACTTC. Encoded protein: CASSFGGLAAKNIQYF.

The chain has TRBV7-9 and TRBJ2-7; 7 bases match TRBD2. There are 14 residues in the CDR3. Germline trimming cut 5 bases from V and 2 bases from J; bases unmatched to any gene: 6. CDR1 SEHNR and CDR2 FQNEAQ come from the germline V gene (reference sequence). CDR3 DNA sequence: TGTGCCAGCAGCCCCGGGGGAGGGCCCTACGAGCAGTACTTC. Translating it yields CASSPGGGPYEQYF.

This clone qualifies as large (0.1 to 1%). As DNA, the CDR3 is TGTGCCAGCAGTGAAAACAGGGGGAATTCACCCCTCCACTTT. Translating it yields CASSENRGNSPLHF. The V and J genes are TRBV2 and TRBJ1-6, with 8 positions matching TRBD1. Germline values: CDR1 SNHLY, CDR2 FYNNEI. The CDR3 is 14 amino acids. J gave up 7 bases and V 2 bases, and 1 base lay outside the gene matches.

The chain links TRBV5-1 to TRBJ2-7; 8 bases are a match to TRBD2. The J segment lost 0 bases and the V segment lost 7 bases, leaving 3 bases of the junction unmatched. The CDR3 has 13 amino acids. The germline V gene encodes CDR1 SGHRS and CDR2 YFSETQ. The chain's CDR3 is CASRGTSSYEQYF. CDR3 DNA sequence: TGCGCCAGCCGTGGGACTAGCTCCTACGAGCAGTACTTC.

The J gene is TRBJ1-4, the V gene TRBV19, with TRBD1 matching 10 bases. Germline V lookup: CDR1 LNHDA, CDR2 SQIVND (reference sequence). J gave up 0 bases and V 5 bases, and 3 bases lay outside the gene matches. This CDR3 region has 16 residues. CDR3 loop: CASSDRGPATNEKLFF. In DNA form, the CDR3 reads TGTGCCAGTAGTGACAGGGGGCCGGCAACTAATGAAAAACTGTTTTTT.

CDR3 nucleotides: TGTGCCAGCAGGCCCTCGGACAGAGCTAACTATGGCTACACCTTC. Protein: CASRPSDRANYGYTF. This chain links TRBV27 with TRBJ1-2; D may be TRBD1 (6 bases). V dropped 6 bases and J dropped 0 bases, with 14 bases sitting between them. Germline V lookup: CDR1 MNHEY, CDR2 SMNVEV (reference sequence). This CDR3 spans 15 amino acids.

Points on this clone: An end of the junction differs from the germline gene, which may be a read error. This chain links TRBV7-7 with TRBJ2-1; 8 bases line up with TRBD2. The CDR3 has 15 residues. Germline loops: CDR1 SSHAT, CDR2 FNYEAQ (reference sequence). CDR3 amino acids: CASSLASGGIGEQFF. CDR3 nucleotide sequence: TGTGCTAGCAGCTTAGCGAGCGGGGGTATCGGTGAGCAGTTCTTC. Full variable domain (rest looked up from reference TRBV7-7 and TRBJ2-1): GAGVSQSPRYKVTKRGQDVTLRCDPISSHATLYWYQQALGQGPEFLTYFNYEAQPDKSGLPSDRFSAERPEGSISTLTIQRTEQRDSAMYRCASSLASGGIGEQFFGPGTRLTVL.

The chain links TRBV11-2 to TRBJ2-3; D is undetermined. V was cut by 1 base and J by 5 bases, with 7 bases left in between. The CDR3 is 13 residues long. Germline CDR1 is SGHAT and CDR2 is FQNNGV. CDR3: CASSLVRKDTQYF. CDR3 nucleotide sequence: TGTGCCAGCAGCTTAGTCAGGAAAGATACGCAGTATTTT.

This clone was seen a single time. The rearrangement uses TRBV7-2 and TRBJ2-5; TRBD1 matches at 8 bases. The CDR3 is 14 residues long. Germline V CDR1 and CDR2: SGHTA, FQGNSA. J gave up 5 bases and V 6 bases, and 8 bases lay outside the gene matches. The CDR3 sequence is CASSLDRGYETQYF. In nucleotides, the CDR3 is TGTGCCAGCAGTCTAGACAGGGGATACGAGACCCAGTACTTC.

The V call is TRBV28, the J call TRBJ2-5; D ambiguous. The CDR3 has 12 residues. Trimming took off 5 bases at V and 5 bases at J, with 9 bases between the two ends. CDR1 MDHEN and CDR2 SYDVKM come from the germline V gene. The CDR3 bases are TGTGCCAGCAGTCCGCGGCTGGAGACCCAGTACTTC. Protein: CASSPRLETQYF.

The V and J genes are TRBV29-1 and TRBJ2-3; the match to TRBD2 covers 11 bases. The CDR3 loop spans 16 amino acids. Germline lookup yields CDR1 SQVTM and CDR2 ANQGSEA. With V trimmed by 4 bases and J by 4 bases, 10 bases remained unmatched. The CDR3 bases are TGCAGCGTTGCAGTTACTAGCGGGGGCCGGGCAGATACGCAGTATTTT. It is translated as CSVAVTSGGRADTQYF.

J is TRBJ2-5 and V is TRBV2; tentatively, D is TRBD1 (6 bases). V gave up 1 base and J gave up 3 bases, with 12 bases separating them. Per the germline V gene, CDR1 is SNHLY and CDR2 is FYNNEI. The CDR3 contains 15 residues. DNA of the CDR3: TGTGCCAGCAGTGAAGTTTTCAACAGGGAAGAGACCCAGTACTTC. Its protein product is CASSEVFNREETQYF.

A few counts support this clone. This chain connects TRBV5-6 to TRBJ2-3; TRBD2 aligns across 11 bases. The ends lost 2 bases at V and 8 bases at J; junction bases unmatched: 7. This CDR3 region has 15 residues. Germline loops: CDR1 SGHDT, CDR2 YYEEEE. The CDR3 is CASSFSLAGGFTQYF. The CDR3 DNA reads as TGTGCCAGCAGCTTTTCTTTAGCGGGGGGGTTTACGCAGTATTTT.

V is TRBV7-8 and J is TRBJ1-5; TRBD1 is a possible D gene (6 bases). Trimming removed 1 base at V and 2 bases at J, with 9 bases between. The CDR3 covers 15 residues. The germline CDR1 and CDR2 sequences are SGHVS and FQNEAQ. Written as DNA, the CDR3 is TGTGCCAGCAGCTTAGGAGGGGGTCGCAATCAGCCCCAGCATTTT. It specifies CASSLGGGRNQPQHF.

The V call is TRBV21-1, the J call TRBJ1-4. TRBV21-1 is reported as a pseudogene. The CDR3 consists of 17 residues. This chain's CDR3 is CASSKGEEEGGYEKLFF. CDR3 nucleotides: TGTGCCAGCAGCAAAGGGGAGGAGGAGGGCGGTTATGAAAAACTGTTTTTT.

The rearrangement links TRBV27 to TRBJ1-4, with 7 bases fitting TRBD1. The junction had 15 bases not matched to a gene; V was cut back by 4 bases and J by 13 bases. The CDR3 is 15 residues long. The germline gives CDR1 MNHEY, CDR2 SMNVEV (reference sequence). The CDR3 nucleotides read TGTGCCAGCAGTTCTACCGGGACAGCTGCAAAAGGACTGTTTTTT. Translating it yields CASSSTGTAAKGLFF.

The rearrangement joins TRBV5-1 to TRBJ2-7; D may be TRBD1 (5 bases). In germline, CDR1 is SGHRS, CDR2 YFSETQ. The CDR3 spans 15 residues. Between the trimmed V and J ends, which lost 2 bases and 7 bases, there was a span of 19 bases. The CDR3 region is CASSFPGSPPGEQYF. Here the CDR3 DNA reads TGCGCCAGCAGCTTCCCAGGGTCGCCTCCCGGGGAGCAGTACTTC.

The rearrangement uses TRBV4-2 and TRBJ1-1, with 10 bases lining up with TRBD1. The CDR3 loop spans 15 amino acids. The J segment lost 10 bases and the V segment lost 4 bases, leaving 12 bases of the junction unmatched. CDR1 and CDR2 (germline): LGHNA, YNFKEQ. CDR3 coding DNA: TGTGCCAGCAGCCCAGAACCAAGGACAGGGGGACTAGCTTTCTTT. As protein: CASSPEPRTGGLAFF.

The chain uses TRBV30 and TRBJ1-4; D remains ambiguous. Per germline, CDR1 GTSNPN and CDR2 SVGIG (reference sequence). V was clipped by 1 base and J by 3 bases, with 6 bases between them. The CDR3 is 13 amino acids. The CDR3 region has the DNA TGTGCCTGGAGTGGGGCAGCTAATGAAAAACTGTTTTTT. It yields the protein CAWSGAANEKLFF.

J is TRBJ1-6 and V is TRBV9; TRBD1 matches at 7 bases. Germline V lookup: CDR1 SGDLS, CDR2 YYNGEE. With V trimmed by 4 bases and J by 10 bases, 11 bases remained unmatched. The CDR3 sequence is 15 residues long. CDR3 sequence: CASSPTVTGMSPLHF. For the CDR3, the DNA is TGTGCCAGCAGCCCGACAGTGACAGGGATGTCACCCCTCCACTTT. The full variable domain, rest sourced from reference TRBV9 and TRBJ1-6, is DSGVTQTPKHLITATGQRVTLRCSPRSGDLSVYWYQQSLDQGLQFLIQYYNGEERAKGNILERFSAQQFPDLHSELNLSSLELGDSALYFCASSPTVTGMSPLHFGNGTRLTVT.